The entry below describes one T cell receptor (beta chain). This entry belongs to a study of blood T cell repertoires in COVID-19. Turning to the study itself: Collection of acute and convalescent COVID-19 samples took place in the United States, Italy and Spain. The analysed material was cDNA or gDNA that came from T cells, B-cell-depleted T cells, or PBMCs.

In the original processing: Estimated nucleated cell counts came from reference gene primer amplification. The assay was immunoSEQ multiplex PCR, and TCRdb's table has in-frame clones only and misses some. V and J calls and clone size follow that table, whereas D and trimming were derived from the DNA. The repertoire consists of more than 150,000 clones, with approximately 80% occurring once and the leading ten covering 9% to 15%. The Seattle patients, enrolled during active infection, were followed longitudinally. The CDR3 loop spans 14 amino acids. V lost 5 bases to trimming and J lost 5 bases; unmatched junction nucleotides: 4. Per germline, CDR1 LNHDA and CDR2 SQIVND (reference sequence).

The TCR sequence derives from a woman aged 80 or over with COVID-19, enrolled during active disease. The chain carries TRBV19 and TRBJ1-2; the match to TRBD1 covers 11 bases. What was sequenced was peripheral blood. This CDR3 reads CASSLRDRGYGYTF. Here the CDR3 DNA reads TGTGCCAGTAGTCTCCGGGACAGGGGGTATGGCTACACCTTC. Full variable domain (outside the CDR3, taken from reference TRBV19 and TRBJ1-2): DGGITQSPKYLFRKEGQNVTLSCEQNLNHDAMYWYRQDPGQGLRLIYYSQIVNDFQKGDIAEGYSVSREKKESFPLTVTSAQKNPTAFYLCASSLRDRGYGYTFGSGTRLTVV.